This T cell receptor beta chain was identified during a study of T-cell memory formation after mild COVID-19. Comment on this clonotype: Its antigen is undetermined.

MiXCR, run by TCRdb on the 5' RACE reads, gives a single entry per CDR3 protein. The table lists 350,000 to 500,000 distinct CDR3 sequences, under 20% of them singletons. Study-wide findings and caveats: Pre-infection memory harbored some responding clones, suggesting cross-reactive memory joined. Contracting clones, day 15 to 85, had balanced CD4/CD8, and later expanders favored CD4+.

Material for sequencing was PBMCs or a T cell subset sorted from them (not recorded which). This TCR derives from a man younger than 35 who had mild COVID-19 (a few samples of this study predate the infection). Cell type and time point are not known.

CDR3 nucleotide sequence: TGCGCCAGCAGCCCGGGACAGCAGCATCAGCCCCAGCATTTT. Translating gives CASSPGQQHQPQHF. The chain joins TRBV4-1 to TRBJ1-5; TRBD1 agrees at 7 bases. Per the germline V gene, CDR1 is MGHRA and CDR2 is YSYEKL. The CDR3 spans 14 residues. The V and J ends lost 4 bases and 5 bases, in that order; junction bases with no gene match: 5.